What follows are 23 T cell receptor beta chains derived from one specimen sequenced in a study of CD8+CD57+ T cells in acquired aplastic anemia. The TCR beta profiling, which covered VDJ combination and CDR3 sequence, was carried out using genomic DNA as the template. TCRdb called the reads again in MiXCR, with one record for every CDR3 protein. This table has 80,000 or so distinct CDR3 sequences, under 80% appearing once. All sequencing subjects had displayed CD8+CD57+ cell expansion on flow cytometry. Sequencing input: sorted CD4+, CD8+, or CD8+CD57+ T cells (not recorded which) from PBMCs. The receptors were sampled from a human donor with aplastic anemia.

The chain employs TRBV2 and TRBJ1-2; TRBD1 is a possible D gene (5 bases). V was cut by 3 bases and J by 3 bases, with 8 bases left in between. The CDR3 runs to 13 residues. Per germline, CDR1 SNHLY and CDR2 FYNNEI. CDR3 sequence reads: CASSEQGDYGYTF. The CDR3 coding sequence is TGTGCCAGCAGTGAGCAGGGAGACTATGGCTACACCTTC.

V gene TRBV29-1 combines with J gene TRBJ1-1; no clear D. This CDR3 has 12 amino acids. The germline CDR1 and CDR2 sequences are SQVTM and ANQGSEA. Trimming pared 3 bases from V and 0 bases from J, leaving 5 bases between. This CDR3 reads CSVDPMNTEAFF. The CDR3 DNA follows: TGCAGCGTTGACCCAATGAACACTGAAGCTTTCTTT.

The table lists this clonotype with a few counts. The rearrangement links TRBV3-1 to TRBJ2-7; D not certain. CDR3 length: 14 residues. Looked up from germline, CDR1 is LGHDT and CDR2 is YNNKEL (reference sequence). The germline V and J ends were trimmed by 3 bases and 0 bases, with 9 bases remaining between them. The DNA of the CDR3 is TGTGCCAGCAGCCAGGGCCGAGGCTCCTACGAGCAGTACTTC. As protein: CASSQGRGSYEQYF.

J is TRBJ2-7 and V is TRBV7-2; perhaps D is TRBD1 or TRBD2 (5 bases each). CDR1 and CDR2 (germline): SGHTA, FQGNSA. Trimming stripped 2 bases from V and 6 bases from J, with 14 bases between. The CDR3 is 14 residues long. In nucleotides, the CDR3 is TGTGCCAGCAGCTTACTGGCAGGGAGTGGCGAGCAGTACTTC. Its translation is CASSLLAGSGEQYF.

The sample holds a few counts of this clonotype. The rearrangement uses TRBV15 and TRBJ2-3, with D unclear. The CDR3 is 13 amino acids. Germline V gene sequence: CDR1 LNHNV, CDR2 YYDKDF (reference sequence). Trimming took off 0 bases at V and 7 bases at J, with 8 bases between the two ends. CDR3 region: CATSRDPDHTQYF. CDR3 nucleotides: TGTGCCACCAGCAGAGATCCAGACCATACGCAGTATTTT.

The J gene is TRBJ2-3, the V gene TRBV12-3 or TRBV12-4; possible D gene TRBD1, 5 bases. There are 10 residues in the CDR3. Trimming pared 9 bases from V and 9 bases from J, leaving 10 bases between. In DNA form, the CDR3 reads TGTGCCAGATCTGCAGGGACGCAGTATTTT. This translates into CARSAGTQYF.

The chain uses TRBV2 and TRBJ1-5; D is perhaps TRBD1 (5 bases). CDR1 SNHLY and CDR2 FYNNEI come from the germline V gene. This CDR3 region has 14 residues. Trimming removed 8 bases at V and 0 bases at J, with 11 bases between. In nucleotides, the CDR3 is TGTGCCAGCGGGGACGCAGATAGCAATCAGCCCCAGCATTTT. Amino acids: CASGDADSNQPQHF. Filled out from reference TRBV2 and TRBJ1-5, the complete variable domain reads EPEVTQTPSHQVTQMGQEVILRCVPISNHLYFYWYRQILGQKVEFLVSFYNNEISEKSEIFDDQFSVERPDGSNFTLKIRSTKLEDSAMYFCASGDADSNQPQHFGDGTRLSIL.

The sample holds a few counts of this clonotype. This rearrangement joins TRBV29-1 to TRBJ2-7; D is possibly TRBD1 (5 bases). Germline CDR1 SQVTM, CDR2 ANQGSEA. This CDR3 contains 14 residues. V lost 6 bases and J lost 3, with 18 bases in between. The CDR3 region is CSVQPVQGSYEQYF. In nucleotides, the CDR3 is TGCAGCGTCCAGCCGGTGCAGGGCAGCTACGAGCAGTACTTC.

This chain links TRBV2 with TRBJ1-5, with 7 bases fitting TRBD1. With 4 bases clipped from V and 3 bases from J, the junction kept 3 bases outside the gene matches. CDR1 and CDR2 (germline): SNHLY, FYNNEI. The CDR3 is 14 amino acids. In DNA form, the CDR3 reads TGTGCCAGCAGTGGACAGGGCCCCAATCAGCCCCAGCATTTT. This gives the protein CASSGQGPNQPQHF. The variable domain in full, with the rest retrieved from reference TRBV2 and TRBJ1-5, is EPEVTQTPSHQVTQMGQEVILRCVPISNHLYFYWYRQILGQKVEFLVSFYNNEISEKSEIFDDQFSVERPDGSNFTLKIRSTKLEDSAMYFCASSGQGPNQPQHFGDGTRLSIL.

J is TRBJ1-5 and V is TRBV7-9; D ambiguous. CDR3 length equals 10 residues. Germline V lookup: CDR1 SEHNR, CDR2 FQNEAQ (reference sequence). V lost 7 bases, J lost 9 bases, and 7 bases lay in between. CDR3 loop: CASIRGPQHF. CDR3 bases: TGTGCCAGCATCCGAGGGCCCCAGCATTTT.

This chain uses TRBV29-1 with TRBJ1-4; a possible D gene is TRBD1 (6 bases). This CDR3 has 13 residues. Germline CDR1 and CDR2: SQVTM and ANQGSEA. Trimming left V 4 bases short and J 7 bases short, with 13 bases between. This CDR3 reads CSVGSGAGEKLFF. The DNA of the CDR3 is TGCAGCGTTGGGTCAGGGGCCGGTGAAAAACTGTTTTTT.

This clonotype has just a few counts. The chain combines TRBV24-1 with TRBJ2-1; D not certain. The length of the CDR3 is 12 residues. V dropped 1 base and J dropped 7 bases, with 4 bases sitting between them. CDR1 KGHDR and CDR2 SFDVKD come from the germline V gene. Here the CDR3 reads CATSDFENEQFF. The CDR3 coding sequence is TGTGCCACCAGTGATTTTGAGAATGAGCAGTTCTTC.

This clonotype is a singleton in its sample. The junction departs from germline at one end; a sequencing error may be responsible. This chain connects TRBV5-4 to TRBJ2-7, with 11 bases matching TRBD1. This CDR3 region has 14 residues. Germline CDR1 and CDR2: SGHNT and YYREEE (reference sequence). CDR3 nucleotides: TGTGCCAGCACCTTGGACAGGGGGCCCTACGAGCAGTACTTC. It encodes CASTLDRGPYEQYF.

The rearrangement uses TRBV20-1 and TRBJ2-1, with TRBD1 identical over 10 bases. The CDR3 sequence is 13 residues long. The V and J ends lost 6 bases and 7 bases, in that order; junction bases with no gene match: 6. CDR1 and CDR2 (germline): DFQATT, SNEGSKA (reference sequence). The CDR3: CSAVGQGVNEQFF. CDR3 in DNA: TGCAGTGCCGTAGGACAGGGGGTTAATGAGCAGTTCTTC.

V and J are TRBV7-9 and TRBJ2-7; D could derive from TRBD1 or TRBD2 (6 bases each). V lost 7 bases and J 2 bases, leaving 15 bases between the germline ends. In germline, CDR1 is SEHNR, CDR2 FQNEAQ (reference sequence). This CDR3 contains 14 residues. CDR3 amino acids: CASTVSGEAYEQYF. CDR3 DNA: TGTGCCAGCACGGTATCAGGGGAGGCCTACGAGCAGTACTTC.

The CDR3 DNA is TGCAGTGCTAGCGGGCGGGGGCGCCACTACGAGCAGTACTTC. It translates to CSASGRGRHYEQYF. The rearrangement joins TRBV20-1 to TRBJ2-7; a possible D gene is TRBD2 (7 bases). V was trimmed by 3 bases and J by 3 bases, leaving 15 bases between them. CDR3 size: 14 residues. From germline, CDR1 is DFQATT and CDR2 SNEGSKA (reference sequence).

This sequence joins TRBV7-2 and TRBJ1-1; D unclear. The germline V gene encodes CDR1 SGHTA and CDR2 FQGNSA. This CDR3 spans 14 amino acids. V was shortened by 5 bases and J by 1 base, with 11 bases between the two germline ends. DNA for the CDR3: TGTGCCAGCAGCCGCGACGTAACGAACACTGAAGCTTTCTTT. Translation gives CASSRDVTNTEAFF.

The chain uses TRBV15 and TRBJ2-7; D is unresolved. Deletions cut 4 bases from V and 12 bases from J, with 19 bases between. Germline values: CDR1 LNHNV, CDR2 YYDKDF (reference sequence). This CDR3 is 13 amino acids long. The CDR3 loop reads CATSTQVLAVMYF. CDR3 sequence (DNA): TGTGCCACCAGCACCCAAGTATTGGCAGTGATGTACTTC.

The J gene is TRBJ2-7, the V gene TRBV25-1, with 7 nucleotides matching TRBD2. The CDR3 is 15 amino acids. V trimming: 1 base; J trimming: 3 bases; junction bases outside the gene matches: 6. In germline, CDR1 is MGHDK, CDR2 SYGVNS. DNA for the CDR3: TGTGCCAGCAGTGAATCCGAACTAGCGATCTACGAGCAGTACTTC. It specifies CASSESELAIYEQYF.

This chain connects TRBV7-8 to TRBJ2-5, with 9 nucleotides matching TRBD2. CDR1 SGHVS and CDR2 FQNEAQ come from the germline V gene. Losses at the gene ends were 2 bases for V and 4 bases for J; bases not matched to a gene: 8. The CDR3 runs to 16 residues. The chain's CDR3 is CASSLTVGAGGETQYF. The CDR3 DNA is TGTGCCAGCAGCTTAACGGTCGGAGCGGGAGGAGAGACCCAGTACTTC.

The chain uses TRBV10-3 and TRBJ2-2; 8 bases are shared with TRBD2. Germline loops: CDR1 ENHRY, CDR2 SYGVKD. There are 15 residues in the CDR3. The V gene end was trimmed by 3 bases and the J gene end by 0 bases; junction bases not matched to a gene: 0. In nucleotides, the CDR3 is TGTGCCATCAGTGAACTAGCGGCGAACACCGGGGAGCTGTTTTTT. It encodes CAISELAANTGELFF.

This rearrangement joins TRBV6-4 to TRBJ2-2; D gene unclear. This CDR3 region has 12 residues. V gave up 6 bases and J gave up 3 bases, with 5 bases separating them. CDR1 and CDR2 (germline): MRHNA, SNTAGT. For the CDR3, the DNA is TGTGCCAGCAGGAGCGACACCGGGGAGCTGTTTTTT. Its protein is CASRSDTGELFF.

This chain joins TRBV24-1 and TRBJ2-5, with TRBD1 matching over 8 bases. The J segment lost 6 bases and the V segment lost 4 bases, leaving 9 bases of the junction unmatched. The germline CDR1 and CDR2 sequences are KGHDR and SFDVKD. The CDR3 spans 15 residues. CDR3 amino acids: CATSDPGQGGKTQYF. DNA of the CDR3: TGTGCCACCAGTGACCCCGGACAGGGAGGAAAGACCCAGTACTTC.